The next 8 T cell receptor beta chains were all read from a single sample in a study of Siglec-9 on CD8 T cells in melanoma. Profiled with immunoSEQ multiplex PCR; TCRdb holds only in-frame clones, not every one. Of 30,000 or so clones detected, about 80% appear once; the ten largest clones hold 5.8%. The sequenced sample consisted of Siglec-9- CD8+ T cells sorted from blood. All receptors come from a human donor in good health.

The chain recombines TRBV28 with TRBJ2-7; the D call may be TRBD1 or TRBD2 (7 bases each). Germline V gives CDR1 MDHEN, CDR2 SYDVKM. The CDR3 is 16 amino acids. The V end was cut by 4 bases, the J end by 3 bases, with 19 bases between. The chain's CDR3 is CASSSPGGQLVYEQYF. The CDR3 DNA follows: TGTGCCAGCAGTTCCCCGGGGGGACAGCTGGTCTACGAGCAGTACTTC.

V gene TRBV19 combines with J gene TRBJ1-5, with D maybe TRBD1 (5 bases). Trimming removed 0 bases from V and 6 bases from J, with 18 bases in between. CDR3 length: 17 amino acids. Looked up from germline, CDR1 is LNHDA and CDR2 is SQIVND (reference sequence). CDR3 sequence (DNA): TGTGCCAGTAGTATAGATCTAGGCAGGGAGTCCGGTCAGCCCCAGCATTTT. It yields the protein CASSIDLGRESGQPQHF.

V and J are TRBV5-4 and TRBJ2-3; the D is unclear. This CDR3 is 15 amino acids long. With 1 base removed from V and 0 bases from J, the gap between germline ends came to 9 bases. CDR1 is SGHNT and CDR2 is YYREEE in the germline V gene (reference sequence). This CDR3 is CASSLYAASTDTQYF. The CDR3 nucleotides read TGTGCCAGCAGCTTGTATGCAGCTAGCACAGATACGCAGTATTTT. Variable domain in full (rest from reference TRBV5-4 and TRBJ2-3): ETGVTQSPTHLIKTRGQQVTLRCSSQSGHNTVSWYQQALGQGPQFIFQYYREEENGRGNFPPRFSGLQFPNYSSELNVNALELDDSALYLCASSLYAASTDTQYFGPGTRLTVL.

J is TRBJ1-1 and V is TRBV13; D is possibly TRBD1 (6 bases). V lost 7 bases and J 1 base, leaving 16 bases between the germline ends. Germline CDR1 and CDR2: PRHDT and FYEKMQ (reference sequence). The CDR3 loop spans 15 amino acids. The CDR3 region is CASKKQGRANTEAFF. The CDR3 DNA reads TGTGCCAGCAAGAAACAGGGACGGGCGAACACTGAAGCTTTCTTT.

This sequence joins TRBV5-1 and TRBJ2-1; possible D gene TRBD2, 5 bases. Deletions cut 0 bases from V and 1 base from J, with 14 bases between. Germline CDR1 is SGHRS and CDR2 is YFSETQ. The CDR3 loop spans 17 amino acids. The CDR3 nucleotides read TGCGCCAGCAGCTTGGTGAGGGAAAGCAATTCCTACAATGAGCAGTTCTTC. Translated: CASSLVRESNSYNEQFF. The variable domain in full, completed from reference TRBV5-1 and TRBJ2-1, reads KAGVTQTPRYLIKTRGQQVTLSCSPISGHRSVSWYQQTPGQGLQFLFEYFSETQRNKGNFPGRFSGRQFSNSRSEMNVSTLELGDSALYLCASSLVRESNSYNEQFFGPGTRLTVL.

The chain links TRBV15 to TRBJ2-1; perhaps TRBD2 as D (6 bases). The V end lost 0 bases, the J end lost 10 bases, and 16 bases lay between the germline ends. The CDR3 loop spans 15 amino acids. Germline V lookup: CDR1 LNHNV, CDR2 YYDKDF (reference sequence). The CDR3 is CATSRDSSRGGEQFF. The CDR3 nucleotides are TGTGCCACCAGCAGAGACAGTTCGCGTGGGGGGGAGCAGTTCTTC.

The CDR3 loop reads CASSETGRSEAFF. The CDR3 region has the DNA TGCGCCAGCAGTGAGACAGGAAGATCTGAAGCTTTCTTT. The chain is built from TRBV10-2 and TRBJ1-1, with a tentative D call TRBD1 (5 bases). V was shortened by 2 bases and J by 6 bases, with 10 bases between the two germline ends. The germline V gene has CDR1 WSHSY and CDR2 SAAADI. This CDR3 comprises 13 residues.

About this clone: This CDR3 is also generated by other DNA sequences in the sample. The rearrangement links TRBV6-5 to TRBJ2-1; D remains ambiguous. Germline CDR1 and CDR2: MNHEY and SVGAGI. Deletions cut 0 bases from V and 0 bases from J, with 6 bases between. The CDR3 has 15 amino acids. The chain's CDR3 is CASSYSPSSYNEQFF. The CDR3 DNA sequence: TGTGCCAGCAGTTACTCTCCAAGCTCCTACAATGAGCAGTTCTTC.